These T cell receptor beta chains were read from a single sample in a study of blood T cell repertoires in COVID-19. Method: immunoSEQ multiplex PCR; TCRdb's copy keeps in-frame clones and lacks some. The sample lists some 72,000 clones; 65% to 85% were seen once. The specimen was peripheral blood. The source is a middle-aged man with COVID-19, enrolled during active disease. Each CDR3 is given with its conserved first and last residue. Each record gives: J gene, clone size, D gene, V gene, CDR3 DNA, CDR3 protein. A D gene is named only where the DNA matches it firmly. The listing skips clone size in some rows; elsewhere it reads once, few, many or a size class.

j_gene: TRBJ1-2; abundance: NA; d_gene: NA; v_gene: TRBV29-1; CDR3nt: TGCAGCGTTGAAGATAGTGGGACACTCCGTCTCTTC; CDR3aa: CSVEDSGTLRLF
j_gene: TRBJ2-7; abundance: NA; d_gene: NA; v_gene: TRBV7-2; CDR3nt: TGTGCCAGCAGCCCCCCCGGTCTAGCTCTTTCCTACGAGCAGTACTTC; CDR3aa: CASSPPGLALSYEQYF
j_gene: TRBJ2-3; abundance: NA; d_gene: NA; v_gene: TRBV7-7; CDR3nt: TGTGCTAGCAGCACAGGGGGGGCTCCCACAGATACGCAGTATTTT; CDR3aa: CASSTGGAPTDTQYF
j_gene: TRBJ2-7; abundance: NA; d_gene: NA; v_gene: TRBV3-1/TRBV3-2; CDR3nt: TGTGCCAGCAGCCCCAGGGCAGCCTACGAGCAGTACTTC; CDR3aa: CASSPRAAYEQYF
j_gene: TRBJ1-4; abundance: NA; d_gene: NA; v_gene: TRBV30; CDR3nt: TGTGCCTGGAGTTTGGGGGCCGGTGAAAAACTGTTTTTT; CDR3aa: CAWSLGAGEKLFF
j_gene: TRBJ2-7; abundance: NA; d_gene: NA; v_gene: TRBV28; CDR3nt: TGTGCCTCCGTCGGTGGCGGGATGTTGGAGCAGTACTTC; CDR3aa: CASVGGGMLEQYF
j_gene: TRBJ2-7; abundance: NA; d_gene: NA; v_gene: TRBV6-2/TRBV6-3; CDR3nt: TGTGCCAGCAGTTACTCGGGCAGTTCCTACGAGCAGTACTTC; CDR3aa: CASSYSGSSYEQYF
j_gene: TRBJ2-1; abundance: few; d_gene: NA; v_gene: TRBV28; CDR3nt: TGTGCCAGCAGTCTACTTAGCGCCGACAATGAGCAGTTCTTC; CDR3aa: CASSLLSADNEQFF
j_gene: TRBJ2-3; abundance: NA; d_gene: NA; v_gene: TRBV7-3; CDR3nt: TGTGCCAGCAGCTTAGGGGGCAGGGCGCAGTATTTT; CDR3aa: CASSLGGRAQYF
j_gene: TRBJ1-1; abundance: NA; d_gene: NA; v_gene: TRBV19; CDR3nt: TGTGCCAGTAGTATAGGCGGTAACACTGAAGCTTTCTTT; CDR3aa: CASSIGGNTEAFF
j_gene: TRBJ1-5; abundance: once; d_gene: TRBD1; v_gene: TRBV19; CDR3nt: TGTGCCACCGGAGGACAGGGAGGCAATCAGCCCCAGCATTTT; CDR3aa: CATGGQGGNQPQHF
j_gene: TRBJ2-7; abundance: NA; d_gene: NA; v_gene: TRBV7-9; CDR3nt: TGTGCCAGCAGCTTAGCGGGGGCAGCCTACGAGCAGTACTTC; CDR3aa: CASSLAGAAYEQYF
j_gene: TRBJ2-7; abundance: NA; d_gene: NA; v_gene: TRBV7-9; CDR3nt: TGTGCCAGCAGCGGGGGGATGGGAGACTCCTACGAGCAGTACTTC; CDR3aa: CASSGGMGDSYEQYF
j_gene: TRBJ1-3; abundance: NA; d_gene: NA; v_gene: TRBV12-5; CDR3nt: TGTGCTAGTGGTTTGTACCCAGGGCCAGATTCGGGCTCTGGAAACACCATATATTTT; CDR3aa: CASGLYPGPDSGSGNTIYF
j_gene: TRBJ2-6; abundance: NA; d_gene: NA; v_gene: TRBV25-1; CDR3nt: TGTGCCAGCAGTGGGGGCCGATCTGGGGCCAACGTCCTGACTTTC; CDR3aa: CASSGGRSGANVLTF
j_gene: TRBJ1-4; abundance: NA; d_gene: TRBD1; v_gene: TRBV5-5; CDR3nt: TGTGCCAGCAGCTTAAGGGGGACAGTGAGTAATGAAAAACTGTTTTTT; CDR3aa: CASSLRGTVSNEKLFF
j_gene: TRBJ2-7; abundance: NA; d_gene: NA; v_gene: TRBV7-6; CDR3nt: TGTGCCAGCAGCTTCTCTCGCGTCTACGAGCAGTACTTC; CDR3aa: CASSFSRVYEQYF
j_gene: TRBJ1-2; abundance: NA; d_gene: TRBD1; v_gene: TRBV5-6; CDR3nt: TGTGCCAGCCATACAGGGGGCTCTGGCTACACCTTC; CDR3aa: CASHTGGSGYTF
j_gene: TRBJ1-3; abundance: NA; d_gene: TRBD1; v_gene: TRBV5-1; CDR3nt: TGCGCCAGCAGCTTGGTGGGACAGGGGAAAGGAAACACCATATATTTT; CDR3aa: CASSLVGQGKGNTIYF
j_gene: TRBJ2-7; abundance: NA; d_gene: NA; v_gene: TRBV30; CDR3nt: TGTGCCTGGAGACACTGGGCGGGTCCCTCTTACGAGCAGTACTTC; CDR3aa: CAWRHWAGPSYEQYF